This TCR beta chain derives from a study of early T cells in non-severe SARS-CoV-2 infection. Study-wide context: RNA in bulk from unsorted whole blood was sequenced, and chains were unpaired.

This CDR3 region has 12 residues. Germline-derived CDR1 and CDR2 are SGHVS and FNYEAQ. V shed 3 bases and J shed 3 bases, with 2 bases lying between them. This clonotype has a count of ten or more. Its antigen remains unknown. Study-wide findings and caveats: Matches to VDJdb favored anti-spike CD8 responses and missed private and CD4 specificities.

Unique molecular identifiers were affixed to single, distinct cDNA molecules. TCRdb ran MiXCR on the 5' RACE reads and lists one entry per CDR3 protein. The sample lists about 22,000 distinct CDR3 sequences, 3.5% to 4.5% seen once, with 4.5% to 7% in the top ten. The rearrangement uses TRBV7-6 and TRBJ2-2, with D unresolved. Input material: whole blood. This sequence originates from an adult who was a healthcare worker with PCR-confirmed SARS-CoV-2 infection or an uninfected control (not recorded which). The CDR3 spells CASSFHTGELFF. In DNA, the CDR3 is TGTGCCAGCAGCTTTCACACCGGGGAGCTGTTTTTT.